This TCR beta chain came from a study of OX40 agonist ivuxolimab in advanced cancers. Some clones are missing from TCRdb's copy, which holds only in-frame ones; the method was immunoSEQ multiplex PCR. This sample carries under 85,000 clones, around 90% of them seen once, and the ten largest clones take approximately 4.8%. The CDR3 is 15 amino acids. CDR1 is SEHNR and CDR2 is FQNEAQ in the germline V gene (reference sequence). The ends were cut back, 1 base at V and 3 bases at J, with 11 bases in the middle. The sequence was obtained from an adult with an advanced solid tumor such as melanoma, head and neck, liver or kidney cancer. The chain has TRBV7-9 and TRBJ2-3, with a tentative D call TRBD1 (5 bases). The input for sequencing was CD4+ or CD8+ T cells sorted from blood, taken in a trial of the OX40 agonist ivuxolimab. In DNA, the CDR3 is TGTGCCAGCAGCTTAGTAGGCAGGGTGACAGATACGCAGTATTTT. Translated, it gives CASSLVGRVTDTQYF.